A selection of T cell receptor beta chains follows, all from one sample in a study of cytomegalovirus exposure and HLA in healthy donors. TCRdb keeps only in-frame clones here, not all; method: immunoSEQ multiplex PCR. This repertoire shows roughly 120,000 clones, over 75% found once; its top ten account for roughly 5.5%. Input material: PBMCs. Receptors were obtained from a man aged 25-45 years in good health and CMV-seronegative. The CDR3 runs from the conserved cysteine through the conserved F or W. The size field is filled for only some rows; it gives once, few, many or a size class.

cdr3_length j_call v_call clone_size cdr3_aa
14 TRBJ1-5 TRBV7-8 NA CASSSREGDQPQHF
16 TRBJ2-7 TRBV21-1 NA CASSTRQGPSSYEQYF
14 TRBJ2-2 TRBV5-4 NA CASSLVGGTGELFF
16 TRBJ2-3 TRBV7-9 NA CASSSGLAGGTDTQYF
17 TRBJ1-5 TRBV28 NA CASSAGLEIVGGQPQHF
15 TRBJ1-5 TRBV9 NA CASSVGTGGYQPQHF
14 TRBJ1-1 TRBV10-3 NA CAISDGGGNTEAFF
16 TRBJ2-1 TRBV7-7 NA CASSSLAGASYNEQFF
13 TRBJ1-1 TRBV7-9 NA CASSFNRDTEAFF
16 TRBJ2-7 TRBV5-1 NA CASSLDRRQGLGKQYF
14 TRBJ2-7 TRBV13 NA CASSLSGTAYEQYF
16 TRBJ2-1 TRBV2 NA CASSSQGGPGHNEQFF
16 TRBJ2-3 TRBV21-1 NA CASSPLARGSTDTQYF
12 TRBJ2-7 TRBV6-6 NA CASSPGSNEQYF
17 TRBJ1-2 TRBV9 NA CASSSFSSDRPNYGYTF
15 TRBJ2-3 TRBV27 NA CASSLSGRVTDTQYF
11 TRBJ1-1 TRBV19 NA CASSIGQEAFF
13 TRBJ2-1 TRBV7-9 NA CASSLGTSNEQFF
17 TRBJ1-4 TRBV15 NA CATSREGTGATNEKLFF
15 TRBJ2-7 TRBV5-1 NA CASSLAWGLRDEQYF
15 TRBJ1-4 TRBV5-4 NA CASSSGGATNEKLFF
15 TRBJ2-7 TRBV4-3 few CASSQDPPPGFGQYF
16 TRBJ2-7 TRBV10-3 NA CAISDVMRGVSYEQYF
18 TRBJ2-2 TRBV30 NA CAWSAGTSGSLRTGELFF
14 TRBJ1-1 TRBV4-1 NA CASSPTGFGTEAFF
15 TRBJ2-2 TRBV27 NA CASRERGGNTGELFF
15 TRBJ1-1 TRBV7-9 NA CASSFSGQAHTEAFF
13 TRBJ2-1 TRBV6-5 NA CASSWTGWNEQFF
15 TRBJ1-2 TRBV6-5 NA CASSYRVGRLYGYTF
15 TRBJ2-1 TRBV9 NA CASSVWASGNNEQFF
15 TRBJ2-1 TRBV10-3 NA CAISPGLAGELEQFF
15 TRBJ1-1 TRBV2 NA CASSDPTGANTEAFF
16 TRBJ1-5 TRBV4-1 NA CASSQDLARLNQPQHF
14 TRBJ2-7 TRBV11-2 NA CASSPLTPTYEQYF
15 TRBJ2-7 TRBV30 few CAWSVRRGPSYEQYF
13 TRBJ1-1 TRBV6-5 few CASTLFQGTEAFF
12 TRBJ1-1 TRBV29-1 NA CSVFYRGTEAFF
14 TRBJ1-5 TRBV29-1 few CSVAQGNSNQLQHF
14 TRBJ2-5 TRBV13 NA CASSFRQGGETQYF
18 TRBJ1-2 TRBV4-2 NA CASSQDSMVGRLDYGYTF
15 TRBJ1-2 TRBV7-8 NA CASSLSPTVPHGYTF
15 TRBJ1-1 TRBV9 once CASSGGTGGGSEAFF
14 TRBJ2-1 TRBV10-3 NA CAISQRDLGNEQFF
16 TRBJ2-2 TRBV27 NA CASSLGAGGLTGELFF
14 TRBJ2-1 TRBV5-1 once CASSLGQGADEQFF
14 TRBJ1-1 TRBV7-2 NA CASSLVIGESEAFF
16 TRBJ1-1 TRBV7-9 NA CASSLVDGGMNTEAFF
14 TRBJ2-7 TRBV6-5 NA CASSYRGQTYEQYF
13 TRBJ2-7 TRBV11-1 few CASSLEYSYEQYF
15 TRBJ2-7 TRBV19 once CASSPGRGNSYEQYF
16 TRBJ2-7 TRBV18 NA CASSPSPSGSRYEQYF
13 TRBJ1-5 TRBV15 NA CATSSRVGQPQHF
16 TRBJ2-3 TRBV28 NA CASSPGFGGGADTQYF
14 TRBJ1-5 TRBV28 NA CASSRDRPNQPQHF
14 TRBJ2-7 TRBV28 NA CASTRLGGAQEQYF